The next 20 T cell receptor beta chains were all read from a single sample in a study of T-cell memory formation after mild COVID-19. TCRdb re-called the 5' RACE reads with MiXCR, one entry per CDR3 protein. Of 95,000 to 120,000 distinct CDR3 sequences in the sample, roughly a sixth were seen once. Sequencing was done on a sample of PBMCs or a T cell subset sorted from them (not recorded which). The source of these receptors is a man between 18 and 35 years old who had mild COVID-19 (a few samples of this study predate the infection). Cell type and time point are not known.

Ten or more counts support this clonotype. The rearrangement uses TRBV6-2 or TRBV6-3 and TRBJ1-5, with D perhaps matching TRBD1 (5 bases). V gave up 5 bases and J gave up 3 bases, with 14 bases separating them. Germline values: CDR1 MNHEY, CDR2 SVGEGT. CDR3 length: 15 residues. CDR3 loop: CASSTPRQPNQPQHF. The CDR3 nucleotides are TGTGCCAGCAGTACGCCAAGACAGCCCAATCAGCCCCAGCATTTT.

CDR3 sequence: CASSGGRTVGETQYF. Here the CDR3 DNA reads TGTGCCAGCAGCGGAGGGCGTACAGTAGGGGAGACCCAGTACTTC. V gene TRBV5-6 combines with J gene TRBJ2-5; D is perhaps TRBD2 (6 bases). CDR1 and CDR2 (germline): SGHDT, YYEEEE. Trimming took off 4 bases at V and 5 bases at J, with 18 bases between the two ends. CDR3 length: 15 residues.

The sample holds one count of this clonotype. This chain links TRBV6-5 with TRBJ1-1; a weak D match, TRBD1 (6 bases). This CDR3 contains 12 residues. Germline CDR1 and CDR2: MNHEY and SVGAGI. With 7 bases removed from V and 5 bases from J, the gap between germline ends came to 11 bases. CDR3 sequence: CASKQGDTEAFF. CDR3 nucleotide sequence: TGTGCCAGCAAACAGGGAGATACTGAAGCTTTCTTT.

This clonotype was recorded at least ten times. CDR3 in amino acids: CASSPKRSGEQYF. As DNA, the CDR3 is TGCGCCAGCAGCCCGAAGAGGTCCGGCGAGCAGTACTTC. The chain uses TRBV5-1 and TRBJ2-7; D not certain. Trimming pared 4 bases from V and 6 bases from J, leaving 14 bases between. This CDR3 comprises 13 residues. CDR1 SGHRS and CDR2 YFSETQ come from the germline V gene.

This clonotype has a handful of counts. The CDR3 here is CASSLGGVSNQPQHF. For the CDR3, the DNA is TGTGCCAGCAGCTTAGGCGGCGTTAGCAATCAGCCCCAGCATTTT. The chain uses TRBV7-2 and TRBJ1-5; D is undetermined. This CDR3 contains 15 residues. Per the germline V gene, CDR1 is SGHTA and CDR2 is FQGNSA. V lost 1 base, J lost 0 bases, and 7 bases lay in between. The full variable domain, its missing parts supplied by reference TRBV7-2 and TRBJ1-5, is GAGVSQSPSNKVTEKGKDVELRCDPISGHTALYWYRQSLGQGLEFLIYFQGNSAPDKSGLPSDRFSAERTGGSVSTLTIQRTQQEDSAVYLCASSLGGVSNQPQHFGDGTRLSIL.

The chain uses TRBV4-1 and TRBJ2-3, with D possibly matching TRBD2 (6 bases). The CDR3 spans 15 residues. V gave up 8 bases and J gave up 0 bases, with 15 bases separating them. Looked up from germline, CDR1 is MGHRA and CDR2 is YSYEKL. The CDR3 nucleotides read TGCGCCAGCGCGCAGTGGGGGGTCAGCACAGATACGCAGTATTTT. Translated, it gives CASAQWGVSTDTQYF.

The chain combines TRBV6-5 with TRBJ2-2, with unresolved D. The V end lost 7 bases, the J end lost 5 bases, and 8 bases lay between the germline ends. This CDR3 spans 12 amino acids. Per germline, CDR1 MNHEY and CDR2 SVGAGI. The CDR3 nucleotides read TGTGCCAGCAACAGCCGAACCGGGGAGCTGTTTTTT. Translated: CASNSRTGELFF.

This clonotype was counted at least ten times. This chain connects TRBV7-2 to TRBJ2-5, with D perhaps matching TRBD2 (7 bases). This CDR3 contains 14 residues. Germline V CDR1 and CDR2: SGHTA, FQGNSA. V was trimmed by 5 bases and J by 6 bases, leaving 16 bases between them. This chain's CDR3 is CASSGTGGAKTQYF. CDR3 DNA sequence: TGTGCCAGCAGCGGTACTGGGGGGGCAAAGACCCAGTACTTC. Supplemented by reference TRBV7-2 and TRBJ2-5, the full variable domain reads GAGVSQSPSNKVTEKGKDVELRCDPISGHTALYWYRQSLGQGLEFLIYFQGNSAPDKSGLPSDRFSAERTGGSVSTLTIQRTQQEDSAVYLCASSGTGGAKTQYFGPGTRLLVL.

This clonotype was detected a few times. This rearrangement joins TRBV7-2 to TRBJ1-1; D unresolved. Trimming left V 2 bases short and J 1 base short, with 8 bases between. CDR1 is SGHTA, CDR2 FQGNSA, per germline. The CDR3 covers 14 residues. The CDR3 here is CASSLTGPNTEAFF. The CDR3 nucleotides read TGTGCCAGCAGCTTAACCGGCCCGAACACTGAAGCTTTCTTT.

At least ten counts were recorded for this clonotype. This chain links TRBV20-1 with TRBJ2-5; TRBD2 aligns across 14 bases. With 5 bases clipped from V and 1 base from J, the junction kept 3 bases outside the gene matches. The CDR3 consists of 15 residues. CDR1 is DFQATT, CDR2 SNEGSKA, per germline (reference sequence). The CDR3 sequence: CSARGTSGSQETQYF. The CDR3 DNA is TGCAGTGCTCGCGGGACTAGCGGGAGCCAAGAGACCCAGTACTTC.

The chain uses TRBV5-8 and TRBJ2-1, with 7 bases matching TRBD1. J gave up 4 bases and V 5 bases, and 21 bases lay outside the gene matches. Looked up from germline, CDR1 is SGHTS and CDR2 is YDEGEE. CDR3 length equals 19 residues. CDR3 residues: CASSKLRDSRKINYNEQFF. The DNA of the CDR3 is TGTGCCAGCAGTAAACTCCGGGACAGCCGGAAAATCAATTACAATGAGCAGTTCTTC.

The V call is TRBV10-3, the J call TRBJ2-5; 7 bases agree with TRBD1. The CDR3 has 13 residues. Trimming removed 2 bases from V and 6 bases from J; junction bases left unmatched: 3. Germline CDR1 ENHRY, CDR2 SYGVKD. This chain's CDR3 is CAISEDRDQTQYF. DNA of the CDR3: TGTGCCATCAGTGAGGACAGGGATCAGACCCAGTACTTC.

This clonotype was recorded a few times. The CDR3 DNA is TGTGCCAGCAGCTTCCTAGCGGGGGGAAACAATGAGCAGTTCTTC. Translated, it gives CASSFLAGGNNEQFF. The V gene is TRBV7-3, the J gene TRBJ2-1, with 11 bases identical to TRBD2. Unmatched junction bases numbered 3, after V lost 3 bases and J lost 5 bases. CDR1 is SGHTA, CDR2 FQGTGA, per germline. The CDR3 length is 15 residues.

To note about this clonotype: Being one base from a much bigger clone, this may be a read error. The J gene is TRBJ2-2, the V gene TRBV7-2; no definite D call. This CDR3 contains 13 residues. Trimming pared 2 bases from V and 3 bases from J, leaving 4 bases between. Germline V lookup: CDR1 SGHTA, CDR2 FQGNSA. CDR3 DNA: TGTGCCAGCAGCTTATACTACACCGGGGAGCTGTTTTTT. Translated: CASSLYYTGELFF.

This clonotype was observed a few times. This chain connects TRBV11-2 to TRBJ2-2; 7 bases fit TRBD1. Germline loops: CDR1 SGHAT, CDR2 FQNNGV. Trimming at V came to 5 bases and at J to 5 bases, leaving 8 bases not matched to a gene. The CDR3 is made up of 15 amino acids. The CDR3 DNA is TGTGCCAGCAGCCCTAGACAGGGATGGACCGGGGAGCTGTTTTTT. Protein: CASSPRQGWTGELFF.

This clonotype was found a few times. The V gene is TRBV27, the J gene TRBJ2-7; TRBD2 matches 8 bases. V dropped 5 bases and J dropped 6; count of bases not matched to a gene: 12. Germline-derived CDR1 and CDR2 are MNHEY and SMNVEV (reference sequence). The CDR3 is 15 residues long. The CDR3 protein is CASSVRGGVVFEQYF. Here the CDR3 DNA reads TGTGCCAGCAGTGTTCGGGGGGGCGTGGTATTCGAGCAGTACTTC.

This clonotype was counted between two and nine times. The CDR3: CSARRPGLQETQYF. CDR3 nucleotide sequence: TGCAGTGCCCGCCGGCCGGGCCTCCAGGAGACCCAGTACTTC. This rearrangement joins TRBV20-1 to TRBJ2-5; D gene ambiguous. The V end was cut by 6 bases, the J end by 5 bases, with 19 bases between. CDR3 length: 14 residues. Germline V CDR1 and CDR2: DFQATT, SNEGSKA (reference sequence).

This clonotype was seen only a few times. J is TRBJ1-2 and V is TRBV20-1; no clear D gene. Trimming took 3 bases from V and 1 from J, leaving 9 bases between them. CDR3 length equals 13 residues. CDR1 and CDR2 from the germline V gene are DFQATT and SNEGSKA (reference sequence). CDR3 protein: CSAREPLNYGYTF. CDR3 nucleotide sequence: TGCAGTGCTAGGGAGCCCCTTAACTATGGCTACACCTTC.

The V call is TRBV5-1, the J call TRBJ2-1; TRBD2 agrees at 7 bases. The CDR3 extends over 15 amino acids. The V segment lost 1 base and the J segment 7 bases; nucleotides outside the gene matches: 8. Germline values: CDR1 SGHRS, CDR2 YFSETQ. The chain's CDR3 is CASSLTSVSWNEQFF. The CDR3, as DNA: TGCGCCAGCAGCTTGACTAGCGTATCATGGAATGAGCAGTTCTTC.

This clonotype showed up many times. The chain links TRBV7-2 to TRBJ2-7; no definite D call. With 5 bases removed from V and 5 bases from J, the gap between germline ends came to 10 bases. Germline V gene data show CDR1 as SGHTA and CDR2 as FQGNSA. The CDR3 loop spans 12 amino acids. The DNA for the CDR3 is TGTGCCAGCAGCCCCTTTGGGGACGAGCAGTACTTC. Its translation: CASSPFGDEQYF.